Shown below are 28 T cell receptor beta chains from a single sample sequenced in a study of T cell changes during pregnancy in multiple sclerosis. Libraries were prepared by immunoSEQ multiplex PCR; TCRdb keeps only in-frame clonotypes and omits some of them. The table records 60,000 or so clones, roughly 89% of them present only once. The source material was peripheral blood from another person, used as feeder cells. All receptors derive from a human donor whose cells served as feeder cells for cultures in a pregnancy study.

The chain has TRBV10-3 and TRBJ2-1, with a weak D call TRBD2 (5 bases). Trimming removed 3 bases at V and 0 bases at J, with 15 bases between. The germline gives CDR1 ENHRY, CDR2 SYGVKD. The CDR3 extends over 17 amino acids. Here the CDR3 DNA reads TGTGCCATCAGTGACTGGCTAGCAAGTAGCTCCTACAATGAGCAGTTCTTC. It encodes CAISDWLASSSYNEQFF.

V is TRBV5-1 and J is TRBJ2-3; 9 bases match TRBD1. After removal of 2 bases from V and 8 bases from J, the junction contained 12 bases not matched to a gene. The germline V gene encodes CDR1 SGHRS and CDR2 YFSETQ. This CDR3 contains 16 residues. CDR3: CASSLSGTGPVGTQYF. CDR3 DNA: TGCGCCAGCAGCTTATCCGGGACAGGGCCGGTCGGTACGCAGTATTTT.

The genes are TRBV6-6 and TRBJ1-1; 8 nucleotides match TRBD1. J lost 1 base, V lost 7 bases, and 2 bases had no gene match. The germline V gene encodes CDR1 MNHNY and CDR2 SVGAGI (reference sequence). The length of the CDR3 is 13 residues. Here the CDR3 DNA reads TGTGCCAGCACCGACAGGGGGAACACTGAAGCTTTCTTT. Amino acid sequence: CASTDRGNTEAFF.

The chain uses TRBV10-3 and TRBJ2-2; TRBD2 is a possible D gene (6 bases). V was trimmed by 3 bases and J by 9 bases, leaving 11 bases between them. Germline V lookup: CDR1 ENHRY, CDR2 SYGVKD. The CDR3 sequence is 13 residues long. CDR3 bases: TGTGCCATCAGTGACGGGGGAAAGCGGGAGCTGTTTTTT. It specifies CAISDGGKRELFF.

V is TRBV29-1 and J is TRBJ2-7; TRBD1 agrees at 8 bases. Per the germline V gene, CDR1 is SQVTM and CDR2 is ANQGSEA. V was clipped by 7 bases and J by 0 bases; unmatched bases: 8. The CDR3 contains 14 residues. CDR3 sequence reads: CSGSTGDGSYEQYF. Written as DNA, the CDR3 is TGCAGCGGATCGACAGGGGACGGCTCCTACGAGCAGTACTTC.

Only one count was recorded for this clone. The J gene is TRBJ2-1, the V gene TRBV7-3, with unresolved D. Germline V gives CDR1 SGHTA, CDR2 FQGTGA. This CDR3 is built from 12 residues. With 5 bases removed from V and 5 bases from J, the gap between germline ends came to 7 bases. In nucleotides, the CDR3 is TGTGCCAGCAGCCAACCTAACAATGAGCAGTTCTTC. Its protein product is CASSQPNNEQFF.

The V gene is TRBV14, the J gene TRBJ2-3; perhaps TRBD1 as D (6 bases). The CDR3 is 17 amino acids. CDR1 SGHDN and CDR2 FVKESK come from the germline V gene. The germline V and J ends were trimmed by 0 bases and 3 bases, with 16 bases remaining between them. CDR3 bases: TGTGCCAGCAGCCAAGATTTCGGGCAGGGGTGGACAGATACGCAGTATTTT. Translated, it gives CASSQDFGQGWTDTQYF.

The rearrangement links TRBV29-1 to TRBJ1-1, with unresolved D. The CDR3 is 13 residues long. Between the trimmed V and J ends, which lost 8 bases and 5 bases, there was a span of 18 bases. CDR1 and CDR2 from the germline V gene are SQVTM and ANQGSEA. This chain's CDR3 is CSSQSQRETEAFF. CDR3 coding DNA: TGCAGCTCCCAGTCCCAGAGAGAGACTGAAGCTTTCTTT.

V usage is TRBV15 and J usage is TRBJ2-1; D unresolved. The V gene lost 0 bases and the J gene lost 10 bases, with 7 bases spanning the gap. The CDR3 has 12 amino acids. Germline V gives CDR1 LNHNV, CDR2 YYDKDF (reference sequence). The chain's CDR3 is CATSRDRREQFF. CDR3 nucleotide sequence: TGTGCCACCAGCAGAGATCGGAGAGAGCAGTTCTTC.

The J gene is TRBJ2-7, the V gene TRBV5-1; TRBD1 aligns across 7 bases. Germline V CDR1 and CDR2: SGHRS, YFSETQ. This CDR3 comprises 14 residues. V lost 4 bases, J lost 2 bases, and 6 bases stayed unmatched. The CDR3 sequence: CASSPTGNTYEQYF. The CDR3 nucleotides read TGCGCCAGCAGCCCGACAGGGAATACCTACGAGCAGTACTTC.

V usage is TRBV2 and J usage is TRBJ2-7; a weak D match, TRBD1 (5 bases). Germline V gene lookup returns CDR1 SNHLY and CDR2 FYNNEI. V was cut by 8 bases and J by 0 bases, with 14 bases left in between. This CDR3 spans 14 amino acids. DNA for the CDR3: TGTGCCAGCGAGAGACAGCTAAGCTCCTACGAGCAGTACTTC. As protein: CASERQLSSYEQYF.

The chain uses TRBV11-2 and TRBJ2-2, with D perhaps matching TRBD2 (7 bases). Trimming stripped 3 bases from V and 0 bases from J, with 11 bases between. The CDR3 consists of 16 residues. Looked up from germline, CDR1 is SGHAT and CDR2 is FQNNGV. In DNA form, the CDR3 reads TGTGCCAGCAGCTTGCGGGGGCGCGCGAACACCGGGGAGCTGTTTTTT. Translating it yields CASSLRGRANTGELFF.

The chain is built from TRBV27 and TRBJ2-7; no clear D gene. The germline V gene has CDR1 MNHEY and CDR2 SMNVEV (reference sequence). Trimming pared 0 bases from V and 6 bases from J, leaving 15 bases between. This CDR3 spans 15 amino acids. The CDR3 nucleotides are TGTGCCAGCAGTTTATCCTCGACTGCCTTGGGCGAGCAGTACTTC. It translates to CASSLSSTALGEQYF.

V usage is TRBV6-6 and J usage is TRBJ2-7, with 10 bases identical to TRBD1. Trimming removed 2 bases from V and 5 bases from J; junction bases left unmatched: 6. The CDR3 has 15 residues. Germline V gene sequence: CDR1 MNHNY, CDR2 SVGAGI (reference sequence). CDR3 DNA sequence: TGTGCCAGCAGTTACCGAACGGACAGGGGGGACGAGCAGTACTTC. It encodes CASSYRTDRGDEQYF.

Points on this clone: Germline and junction disagree at one end, which may indicate a read error. The CDR3 DNA is TGCGCCAGCAGCGAAGAGATTCTAGATGATTATTGGCAGTACTTC. Encoded protein: CASSEEILDDYWQYF. The chain has TRBV4-3 and TRBJ2-7; unclear D gene. CDR3 length: 15 amino acids. The germline gives CDR1 LGHNA, CDR2 YSLEER.

The CDR3 nucleotides read TGTGCCAGCAGCTTGGGGGGCAGGGGATTCTACGAGCAGTACTTC. This sequence encodes CASSLGGRGFYEQYF. The chain uses TRBV13 and TRBJ2-7; possibly TRBD1 or TRBD2 for D (6 bases each). V lost 3 bases and J 3 bases, leaving 15 bases between the germline ends. The germline gives CDR1 PRHDT, CDR2 FYEKMQ (reference sequence). The CDR3 has 15 amino acids.

CDR3 in DNA: TGCAGTGCTAGGGCAGTCTATGGCTACACCTTC. Protein product: CSARAVYGYTF. The V and J genes are TRBV20-1 and TRBJ1-2; D remains ambiguous. Germline V gene sequence: CDR1 DFQATT, CDR2 SNEGSKA (reference sequence). V lost 3 bases and J lost 4, with 6 bases in between. The CDR3 loop spans 11 amino acids.

The gene calls are TRBV7-3 and TRBJ2-1, with TRBD1 as a possible D gene (5 bases). This CDR3 contains 15 residues. Deletions cut 3 bases from V and 2 bases from J, with 11 bases between. Germline V gives CDR1 SGHTA, CDR2 FQGTGA. The CDR3, as DNA: TGTGCCAGCAGCTTGGTAAGGGGCACCTACAATGAGCAGTTCTTC. Its protein product is CASSLVRGTYNEQFF.

This clone turned up a few times. This chain links TRBV9 with TRBJ1-2; D is uncertain. The V end lost 0 bases, the J end lost 4 bases, and 10 bases lay between the germline ends. Germline V gives CDR1 SGDLS, CDR2 YYNGEE. There are 14 residues in the CDR3. Written as DNA, the CDR3 is TGTGCCAGCAGCGTAGATCCGGAGGGCTATGGCTACACCTTC. Amino acids: CASSVDPEGYGYTF.

The V and J genes are TRBV5-4 and TRBJ1-6; D call uncertain. The CDR3 length is 14 residues. Trimming stripped 5 bases from V and 10 bases from J, with 16 bases between. CDR1 and CDR2 (germline): SGHNT, YYREEE (reference sequence). The CDR3: CASRGAGSLSPLHF. Written as DNA, the CDR3 is TGTGCCAGCAGGGGCGCGGGCTCGTTGTCACCCCTCCACTTT.

This clone was observed a handful of times. This chain connects TRBV30 to TRBJ2-5; 8 bases map to TRBD2. From germline, CDR1 is GTSNPN and CDR2 SVGIG (reference sequence). V lost 0 bases to trimming and J lost 4 bases; unmatched junction nucleotides: 10. This CDR3 spans 16 amino acids. The CDR3 coding sequence is TGTGCCTGGAGTGTTTTTAGCGGGGACAAGACAGAGACCCAGTACTTC. Amino acid sequence: CAWSVFSGDKTETQYF.

The chain has TRBV7-9 and TRBJ2-3, with 10 bases fitting TRBD2. The CDR3 runs to 15 residues. The germline CDR1 and CDR2 sequences are SEHNR and FQNEAQ (reference sequence). The ends lost 2 bases at V and 2 bases at J; junction bases unmatched: 1. CDR3: CASSLTSGATDTQYF. CDR3 nucleotide sequence: TGTGCCAGCAGCTTAACTAGCGGGGCCACAGATACGCAGTATTTT.

The V gene is TRBV6-5, the J gene TRBJ1-1; perhaps TRBD1 as D (6 bases). The CDR3 sequence is 13 residues long. Trimming took off 2 bases at V and 7 bases at J, with 11 bases between the two ends. CDR1 is MNHEY, CDR2 SVGAGI, per germline. The CDR3 coding sequence is TGTGCCAGCAGTTACAGGGGGGCCGTTGAAGCTTTCTTT. As protein: CASSYRGAVEAFF.

The chain uses TRBV6-5 and TRBJ2-2; D is possibly TRBD1 or TRBD2 (6 bases each). This CDR3 region has 15 residues. Trimming cost V 4 bases and J 7 bases, with 16 bases left between them. Per the germline V gene, CDR1 is MNHEY and CDR2 is SVGAGI. CDR3 residues: CASSSMKGGNGELFF. The DNA for the CDR3 is TGTGCCAGCAGTTCGATGAAGGGGGGTAACGGGGAGCTGTTTTTT.

V and J are TRBV21-1 and TRBJ1-1. TRBV21-1 is annotated as a pseudogene. CDR3 length equals 13 residues. CDR3 loop: CASSKGGNTEAFF. The CDR3 bases are TGTGCCAGCAGCAAAGGGGGGAACACTGAAGCTTTCTTT.

This chain links TRBV5-1 with TRBJ2-1; possibly TRBD1 or TRBD2 for D (6 bases each). V lost 4 bases and J 4 bases, leaving 18 bases between the germline ends. Germline assignment: CDR1 SGHRS and CDR2 YFSETQ. This CDR3 has 16 residues. This chain's CDR3 is CASSLGAAGGYNEQFF. The CDR3 DNA reads as TGCGCCAGCAGCCTGGGGGCAGCGGGTGGATACAATGAGCAGTTCTTC.

This chain links TRBV6-5 with TRBJ2-3, with 13 bases matching TRBD2. V lost 5 bases and J lost 4; bases outside the gene matches: 3. The CDR3 is 15 amino acids. Germline assignment: CDR1 MNHEY and CDR2 SVGAGI. The CDR3 here is CASSRTSGSPDTQYF. The CDR3 region has the DNA TGTGCCAGCAGTCGGACTAGCGGGAGCCCAGATACGCAGTATTTT.

V is TRBV5-4 and J is TRBJ2-3, with 8 positions matching TRBD2. The germline V gene has CDR1 SGHNT and CDR2 YYREEE (reference sequence). The CDR3 totals 15 residues. The V and J ends lost 5 bases and 5 bases, in that order; junction bases with no gene match: 10. The CDR3 region has the DNA TGTGCCAGCAGACCCCTCGGGGGGGAGGGAGATACGCAGTATTTT. Protein product: CASRPLGGEGDTQYF.